Presented here are 25 T cell receptor beta chains from one specimen sequenced in a study of blood T cell repertoires in COVID-19. TCRdb's table, derived via immunoSEQ multiplex PCR, lists solely in-frame clones and lacks some. The data show fewer than 250,000 clones, 85% to 90% seen once. Sample: peripheral blood. The receptor set was obtained from a man between 45 and 60 years old with acute or convalescent COVID-19.

The rearrangement links TRBV18 to TRBJ2-5; TRBD2 agrees at 12 bases. After removal of 4 bases from V and 3 bases from J, the junction contained 9 bases not matched to a gene. In germline, CDR1 is KGHSH, CDR2 LQKENI. The CDR3 consists of 17 residues. This CDR3 reads CASSLALTSGGEETQYF. CDR3 nucleotides: TGTGCCAGCTCACTAGCCCTGACTAGCGGGGGAGAAGAGACCCAGTACTTC.

This sequence joins TRBV4-1 and TRBJ2-1, with D maybe TRBD2 (5 bases). Trimming cost V 1 base and J 0 bases, with 16 bases left between them. CDR3 length: 18 residues. From germline, CDR1 is MGHRA and CDR2 YSYEKL. The CDR3 spells CASSQVLTGINSYNEQFF. In nucleotides, the CDR3 is TGCGCCAGCAGCCAAGTTCTGACCGGGATAAACTCCTACAATGAGCAGTTCTTC.

The chain couples TRBV30 to TRBJ2-7; perhaps TRBD2 as D (5 bases). The CDR3 has 13 residues. CDR1 is GTSNPN and CDR2 is SVGIG in the germline V gene (reference sequence). Trimming took 5 bases from V and 3 from J, leaving 14 bases between them. In DNA form, the CDR3 reads TGTGCCTGGGAAGAGGGCGAGCGCTACGAGCAGTACTTC. This encodes CAWEEGERYEQYF.

This chain uses TRBV27 with TRBJ1-6, with 10 bases matching TRBD1. The CDR3 is 20 amino acids. J was trimmed by 5 bases and V by 2 bases; bases with no gene match: 15. In germline, CDR1 is MNHEY, CDR2 SMNVEV (reference sequence). The CDR3 protein is CASSLIPWDRGLSDNSPLHF. The CDR3 DNA reads as TGTGCCAGCAGTTTAATCCCTTGGGACAGGGGATTATCAGATAATTCACCCCTCCACTTT.

Regarding this clone: Other nucleotide sequences in the sample specify the same CDR3. The J gene is TRBJ2-7, the V gene TRBV5-1; 10 nucleotides align to TRBD1. Germline V gene lookup returns CDR1 SGHRS and CDR2 YFSETQ. The trim removed 4 bases at V and 2 bases at J, leaving 3 bases unmatched. The CDR3 contains 14 residues. CDR3 DNA: TGCGCCAGCAGCCCAGGACAGGGGGCCTACGAGCAGTACTTC. Amino acid sequence: CASSPGQGAYEQYF.

This chain uses TRBV7-2 with TRBJ1-1, with a weak D call TRBD1 (5 bases). The V and J ends lost 4 bases and 4 bases respectively, with 16 bases between them. Germline values: CDR1 SGHTA, CDR2 FQGNSA. The CDR3 is 15 amino acids. The CDR3 DNA reads as TGTGCCAGCAGCTCAGGGTTGAGACGATCCACTGAAGCTTTCTTT. This translates into CASSSGLRRSTEAFF.

This clone is a singleton in its sample. The V and J genes are TRBV7-9 and TRBJ2-5, with 15 bases matching TRBD2. The V segment lost 4 bases and the J segment 5 bases; nucleotides outside the gene matches: 5. This CDR3 spans 16 amino acids. CDR1 and CDR2 (germline): SEHNR, FQNEAQ (reference sequence). CDR3 in amino acids: CASSYGLAGGSETQYF. The CDR3 region has the DNA TGTGCCAGCAGCTACGGACTAGCGGGGGGGAGTGAGACCCAGTACTTC.

The rearrangement links TRBV7-3 to TRBJ2-1, with 9 nucleotides matching TRBD2. This CDR3 is built from 16 residues. From germline, CDR1 is SGHTA and CDR2 FQGTGA. Germline trimming cut 4 bases from V and 0 bases from J; bases unmatched to any gene: 4. The CDR3 region is CASSSRTSDSYNEQFF. For the CDR3, the DNA is TGTGCCAGCAGCTCTAGGACTAGCGACTCCTACAATGAGCAGTTCTTC.

CDR3 residues: CASSLSVERGGYTF. For the CDR3, the DNA is TGTGCCAGCAGCTTGAGCGTAGAACGAGGCGGCTACACCTTC. V and J are TRBV5-4 and TRBJ1-2; no clear D. In germline, CDR1 is SGHNT, CDR2 YYREEE (reference sequence). V lost 1 base, J lost 8 bases, and 15 bases lay in between. This CDR3 region has 14 residues.

The rearrangement joins TRBV3-1 (or the pseudogene TRBV3-2) to TRBJ2-6; D is ambiguous. The CDR3 sequence is 14 residues long. Trimming shortened V by 3 bases and J by 1 base, and 4 bases separated the two germline ends. The germline gives CDR1 LGHDT, CDR2 YNNKEL (reference sequence). The CDR3: CASSHPSGANVLTF. DNA of the CDR3: TGTGCCAGCAGCCACCCGTCTGGGGCCAACGTCCTGACTTTC.

This clone has only one observation. CDR3 DNA sequence: TGCGCCAGCAGACCCGGGACAGGGGACACTGAAGCTTTCTTT. Encoded protein: CASRPGTGDTEAFF. The chain uses TRBV5-1 and TRBJ1-1; TRBD1 matches 10 bases. After removal of 5 bases from V and 3 bases from J, the junction contained 4 bases not matched to a gene. Germline CDR1 and CDR2: SGHRS and YFSETQ. The CDR3 runs to 14 residues.

The chain joins TRBV12-5 to TRBJ1-1; D possibly corresponds to TRBD1 (6 bases). V lost 6 bases and J lost 3, with 11 bases in between. Germline V gene sequence: CDR1 LGHNT, CDR2 FRNRAP. The CDR3 covers 13 residues. DNA of the CDR3: TGTGCTAGTGGGTCCCAGGGGTACACTGAAGCTTTCTTT. It specifies CASGSQGYTEAFF.

Comments on this clone: Different DNA sequences within this sample yield the same CDR3. The chain combines TRBV9 with TRBJ1-2, with D possibly being TRBD1 (5 bases). Germline CDR1 reads SGDLS; CDR2 reads YYNGEE. The ends were cut back, 2 bases at V and 4 bases at J, with 9 bases in the middle. This CDR3 has 13 residues. This CDR3 is CASSVGTAYGYTF. In DNA form, the CDR3 reads TGTGCCAGCAGCGTCGGGACTGCCTATGGCTACACCTTC.

The CDR3 region is CASSYGGLLNYGYTF. CDR3 bases: TGTGCCAGCAGTTACGGGGGCCTACTTAACTATGGCTACACCTTC. The chain is built from TRBV6-2 or TRBV6-3 and TRBJ1-2; a weak D match, TRBD1 (6 bases). Trimming removed 2 bases from V and 1 base from J, with 11 bases in between. The CDR3 runs 15 residues. The V gene's germline CDR1 is MNHEY and CDR2 SVGEGT.

The chain recombines TRBV29-1 with TRBJ2-1, with TRBD1 matching over 7 bases. Per the germline V gene, CDR1 is SQVTM and CDR2 is ANQGSEA. The CDR3 sequence is 15 residues long. V shed 7 bases and J 9 bases; nucleotides not matched to a gene: 18. The CDR3 loop is CSAQSGQHDRSEQFF. The CDR3 nucleotides read TGCAGCGCCCAATCGGGACAGCATGATCGCAGTGAGCAGTTCTTC.

V gene TRBV14 combines with J gene TRBJ2-7; TRBD1 agrees at 8 bases. J gave up 2 bases and V 5 bases, and 11 bases lay outside the gene matches. Germline V gives CDR1 SGHDN, CDR2 FVKESK. The CDR3 covers 16 residues. As DNA, the CDR3 is TGTGCCAGCAGCAACAAGGCCGGACAGGGTACCTACGAGCAGTACTTC. Translated: CASSNKAGQGTYEQYF.

V is TRBV18 and J is TRBJ1-3; D not resolved. Trimming pared 2 bases from V and 0 bases from J, leaving 8 bases between. The CDR3 is 15 residues long. The germline gives CDR1 KGHSH, CDR2 LQKENI. The CDR3, as DNA: TGTGCCAGCTCACCATTAGGGAGCTCTGGAAACACCATATATTTT. Its translation: CASSPLGSSGNTIYF.

The chain couples TRBV5-1 to TRBJ1-2; D gene uncertain. The CDR3 consists of 15 residues. The V end was cut by 1 base, the J end by 8 bases, with 18 bases between. From germline, CDR1 is SGHRS and CDR2 YFSETQ. CDR3 region: CASSLNLGGLGGYTF. Written as DNA, the CDR3 is TGCGCCAGCAGCTTGAACTTAGGAGGTTTAGGCGGCTACACCTTC.

The rearrangement joins TRBV4-2 to TRBJ2-5, with a weak D call TRBD2 (6 bases). The CDR3 is made up of 15 amino acids. The V end was cut by 2 bases, the J end by 4 bases, with 14 bases between. The V gene's germline CDR1 is LGHNA and CDR2 YNFKEQ. As DNA, the CDR3 is TGTGCCAGCAGCCAAAGTACTAGCCTTGGAGAGACCCAGTACTTC. This codes for CASSQSTSLGETQYF.

The V gene is TRBV7-9, the J gene TRBJ2-5; TRBD2 might be the D (5 bases). The CDR3 runs 13 residues. Trimming removed 6 bases at V and 4 bases at J, with 12 bases between. Germline assignment: CDR1 SEHNR and CDR2 FQNEAQ (reference sequence). The CDR3 region is CASSLLAGETQYF. In nucleotides, the CDR3 is TGTGCCAGCAGTCTCCTGGCGGGAGAGACCCAGTACTTC.

In DNA form, the CDR3 reads TGTGCCAGCTCACCCATAACCACAGGGGACTATGGCTACACCTTC. Translation: CASSPITTGDYGYTF. This chain connects TRBV18 to TRBJ1-2; 7 bases fit TRBD1. J lost 3 bases, V lost 3 bases, and 7 bases had no gene match. The CDR3 extends over 15 amino acids. Germline CDR1 and CDR2: KGHSH and LQKENI.

The V gene is TRBV5-1, the J gene TRBJ2-1, with 7 bases that match TRBD1. Germline CDR1 reads SGHRS; CDR2 reads YFSETQ. Trimming cost V 1 base and J 9 bases; bases outside gene matches: 13. The CDR3 sequence is 16 residues long. The CDR3, as DNA: TGCGCCAGCAGCTTGTCTGGGTCAGGGGGACGGGGTGAGCAGTTCTTC. This sequence encodes CASSLSGSGGRGEQFF.

The chain has TRBV9 and TRBJ2-1, with 7 bases that match TRBD2. The CDR3 is 15 amino acids. Trimming removed 3 bases from V and 8 bases from J; junction bases left unmatched: 11. Germline CDR1 is SGDLS and CDR2 is YYNGEE. The CDR3, as DNA: TGTGCCAGCAGCGCTGCGACTAGCAACCTCCATGAGCAGTTCTTC. This translates into CASSAATSNLHEQFF. Looking up the rest from reference TRBV9 and TRBJ2-1 gives the full variable domain: DSGVTQTPKHLITATGQRVTLRCSPRSGDLSVYWYQQSLDQGLQFLIQYYNGEERAKGNILERFSAQQFPDLHSELNLSSLELGDSALYFCASSAATSNLHEQFFGPGTRLTVL.

The J gene is TRBJ1-5, the V gene TRBV6-1; D uncertain. Trimming shortened V by 1 base and J by 4 bases, and 5 bases separated the two germline ends. The CDR3 loop spans 13 amino acids. Per the germline V gene, CDR1 is MNHNS and CDR2 is SASEGT. Here the CDR3 DNA reads TGTGCCAGCAGTGAAGGCAGAAATCAGCCCCAGCATTTT. This sequence encodes CASSEGRNQPQHF.

This clone was seen only once. CDR3 nucleotides: TGCGCCAGCAGCTCCTCCGGGACAGGGGAGCCTACTAACTATGGCTACACCTTC. Amino acid sequence: CASSSSGTGEPTNYGYTF. The chain links TRBV5-1 to TRBJ1-2, with 10 bases matching TRBD1. The V segment lost 3 bases and the J segment 0 bases; nucleotides outside the gene matches: 11. Germline CDR1 SGHRS, CDR2 YFSETQ. The CDR3 length is 18 residues.